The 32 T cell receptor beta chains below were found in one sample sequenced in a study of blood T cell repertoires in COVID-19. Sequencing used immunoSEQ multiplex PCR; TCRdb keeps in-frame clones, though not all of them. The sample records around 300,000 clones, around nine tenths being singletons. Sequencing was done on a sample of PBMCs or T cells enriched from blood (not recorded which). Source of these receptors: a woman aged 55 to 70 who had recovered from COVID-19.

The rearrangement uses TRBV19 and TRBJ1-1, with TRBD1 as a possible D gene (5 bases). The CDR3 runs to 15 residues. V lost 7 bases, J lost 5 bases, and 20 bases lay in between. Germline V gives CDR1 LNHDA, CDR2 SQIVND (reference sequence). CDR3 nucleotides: TGTGCCAGTACCATGGGGCGCGGGGGTATGACTGAAGCTTTCTTT. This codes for CASTMGRGGMTEAFF. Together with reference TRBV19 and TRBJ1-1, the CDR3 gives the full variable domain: DGGITQSPKYLFRKEGQNVTLSCEQNLNHDAMYWYRQDPGQGLRLIYYSQIVNDFQKGDIAEGYSVSREKKESFPLTVTSAQKNPTAFYLCASTMGRGGMTEAFFGQGTRLTVV.

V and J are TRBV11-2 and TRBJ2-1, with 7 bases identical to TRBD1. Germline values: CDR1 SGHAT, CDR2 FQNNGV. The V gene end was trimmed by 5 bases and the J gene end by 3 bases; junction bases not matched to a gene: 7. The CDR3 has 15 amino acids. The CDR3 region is CASSRQGSVYNEQFF. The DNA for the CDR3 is TGTGCCAGCAGCAGACAGGGAAGCGTCTACAATGAGCAGTTCTTC.

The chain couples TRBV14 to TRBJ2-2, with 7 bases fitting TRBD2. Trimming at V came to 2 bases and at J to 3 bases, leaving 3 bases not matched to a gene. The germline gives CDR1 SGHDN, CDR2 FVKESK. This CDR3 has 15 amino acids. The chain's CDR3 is CASSQLSGDTGELFF. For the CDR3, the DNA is TGTGCCAGCAGCCAATTGAGCGGGGACACCGGGGAGCTGTTTTTT. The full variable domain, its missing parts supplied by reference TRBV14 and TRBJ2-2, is EAGVTQFPSHSVIEKGQTVTLRCDPISGHDNLYWYRRVMGKEIKFLLHFVKESKQDESGMPNNRFLAERTGGTYSTLKVQPAELEDSGVYFCASSQLSGDTGELFFGEGSRLTVL.

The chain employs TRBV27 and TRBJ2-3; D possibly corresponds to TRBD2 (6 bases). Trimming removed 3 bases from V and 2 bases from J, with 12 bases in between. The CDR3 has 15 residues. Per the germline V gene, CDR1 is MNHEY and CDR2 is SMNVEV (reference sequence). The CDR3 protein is CASSFGRLATDTQYF. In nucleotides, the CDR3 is TGTGCCAGCAGTTTTGGGAGGCTAGCCACAGATACGCAGTATTTT.

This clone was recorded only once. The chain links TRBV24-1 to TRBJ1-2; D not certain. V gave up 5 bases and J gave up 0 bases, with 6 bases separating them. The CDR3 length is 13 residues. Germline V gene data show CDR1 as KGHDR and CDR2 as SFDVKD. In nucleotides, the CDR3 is TGTGCCACCAGTGCCAGTACTAACTATGGCTACACCTTC. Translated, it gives CATSASTNYGYTF.

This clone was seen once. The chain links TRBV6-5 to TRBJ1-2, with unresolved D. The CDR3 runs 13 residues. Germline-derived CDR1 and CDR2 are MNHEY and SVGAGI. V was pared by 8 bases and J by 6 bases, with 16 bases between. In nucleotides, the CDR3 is TGTGCCAGCGGCGGTCACCTGACTAATGGCTACACCTTC. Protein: CASGGHLTNGYTF.

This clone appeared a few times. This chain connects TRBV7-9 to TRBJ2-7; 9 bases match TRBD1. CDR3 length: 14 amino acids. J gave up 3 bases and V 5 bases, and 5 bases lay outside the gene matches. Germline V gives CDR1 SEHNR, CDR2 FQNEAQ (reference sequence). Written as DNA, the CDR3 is TGTGCCAGCAGCCACCGGGACAGGGTCTACGAGCAGTACTTC. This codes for CASSHRDRVYEQYF.

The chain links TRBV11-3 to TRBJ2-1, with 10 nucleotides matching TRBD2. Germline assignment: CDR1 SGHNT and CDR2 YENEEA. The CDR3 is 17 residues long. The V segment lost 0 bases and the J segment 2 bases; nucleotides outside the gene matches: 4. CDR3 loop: CASSLERLAGAYNEQFF. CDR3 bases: TGTGCCAGCAGCTTAGAGCGGCTAGCGGGGGCCTACAATGAGCAGTTCTTC.

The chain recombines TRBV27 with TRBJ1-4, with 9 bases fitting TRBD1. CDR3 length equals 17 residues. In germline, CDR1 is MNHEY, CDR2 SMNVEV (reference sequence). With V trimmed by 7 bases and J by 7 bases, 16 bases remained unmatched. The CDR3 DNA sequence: TGTGCCAGCATCAAGCGATATGGACAGGGGAGTCGTGAAAAACTGTTTTTT. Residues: CASIKRYGQGSREKLFF.

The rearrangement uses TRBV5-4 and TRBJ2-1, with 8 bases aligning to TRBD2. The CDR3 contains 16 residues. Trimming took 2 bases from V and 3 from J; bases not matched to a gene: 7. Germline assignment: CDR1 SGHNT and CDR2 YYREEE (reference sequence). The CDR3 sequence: CASSLAGLAGYNEQFF. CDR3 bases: TGTGCCAGCAGCTTAGCGGGTCTAGCGGGCTACAATGAGCAGTTCTTC.

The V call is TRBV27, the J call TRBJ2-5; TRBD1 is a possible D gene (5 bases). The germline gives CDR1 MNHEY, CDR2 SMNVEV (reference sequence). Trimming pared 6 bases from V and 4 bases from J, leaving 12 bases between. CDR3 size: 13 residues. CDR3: CASSPRQPETQYF. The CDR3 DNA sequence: TGTGCCAGCAGCCCCCGACAGCCAGAGACCCAGTACTTC.

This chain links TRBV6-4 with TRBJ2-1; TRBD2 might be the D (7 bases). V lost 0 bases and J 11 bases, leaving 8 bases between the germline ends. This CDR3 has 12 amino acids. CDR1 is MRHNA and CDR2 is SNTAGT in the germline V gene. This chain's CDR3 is CASSDSGGQQFF. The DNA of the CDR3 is TGTGCCAGCAGTGACTCCGGGGGGCAGCAGTTCTTC.

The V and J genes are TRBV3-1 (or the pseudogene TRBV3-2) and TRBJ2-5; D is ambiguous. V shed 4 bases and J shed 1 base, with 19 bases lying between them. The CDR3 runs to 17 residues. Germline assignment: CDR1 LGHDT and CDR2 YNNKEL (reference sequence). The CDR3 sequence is CASSRSGREAGQETQYF. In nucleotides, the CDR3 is TGTGCCAGCAGCCGTTCCGGTCGAGAGGCTGGCCAAGAGACCCAGTACTTC.

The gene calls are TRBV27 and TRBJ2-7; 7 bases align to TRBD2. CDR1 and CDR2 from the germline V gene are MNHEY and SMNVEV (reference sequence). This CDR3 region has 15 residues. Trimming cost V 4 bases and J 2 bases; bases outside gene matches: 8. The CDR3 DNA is TGTGCCAGCAGTTCCACCCCCAGCGGGGCCTACGAGCAGTACTTC. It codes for CASSSTPSGAYEQYF.

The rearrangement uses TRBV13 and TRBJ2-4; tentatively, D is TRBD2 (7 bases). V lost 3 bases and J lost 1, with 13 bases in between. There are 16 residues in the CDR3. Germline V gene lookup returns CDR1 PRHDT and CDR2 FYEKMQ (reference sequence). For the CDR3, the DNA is TGTGCCAGCAGCTTTCTAGGGGGGGTGGCCAAAAACATTCAGTACTTC. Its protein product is CASSFLGGVAKNIQYF.

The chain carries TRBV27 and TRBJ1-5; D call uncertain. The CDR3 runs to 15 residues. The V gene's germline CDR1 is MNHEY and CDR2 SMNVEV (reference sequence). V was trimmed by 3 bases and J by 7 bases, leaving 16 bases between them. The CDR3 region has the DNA TGTGCCAGCAGTTTTCCCCTAACAGTGAAGCAGCCCCAGCATTTT. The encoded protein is CASSFPLTVKQPQHF.

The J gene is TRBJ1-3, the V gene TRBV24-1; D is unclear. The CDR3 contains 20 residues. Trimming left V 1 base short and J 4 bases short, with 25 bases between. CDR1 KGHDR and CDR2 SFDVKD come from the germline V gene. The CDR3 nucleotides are TGTGCCACCAGTGATTTCCCTGCGCCTTCGCCTCGCGGAGGGGGAAACACCATATATTTT. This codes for CATSDFPAPSPRGGGNTIYF.

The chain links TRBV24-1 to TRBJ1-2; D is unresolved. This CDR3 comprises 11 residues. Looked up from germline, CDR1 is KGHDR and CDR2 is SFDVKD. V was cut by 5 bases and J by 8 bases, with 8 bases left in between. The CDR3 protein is CATSVGEGYTF. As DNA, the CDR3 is TGTGCCACCAGTGTGGGAGAAGGCTACACCTTC.

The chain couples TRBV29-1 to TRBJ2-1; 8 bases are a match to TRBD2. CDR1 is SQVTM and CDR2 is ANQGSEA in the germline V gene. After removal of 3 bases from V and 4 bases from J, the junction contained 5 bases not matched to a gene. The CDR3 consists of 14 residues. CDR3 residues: CSVEPAGVYNEQFF. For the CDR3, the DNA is TGCAGCGTTGAGCCAGCGGGGGTTTACAATGAGCAGTTCTTC.

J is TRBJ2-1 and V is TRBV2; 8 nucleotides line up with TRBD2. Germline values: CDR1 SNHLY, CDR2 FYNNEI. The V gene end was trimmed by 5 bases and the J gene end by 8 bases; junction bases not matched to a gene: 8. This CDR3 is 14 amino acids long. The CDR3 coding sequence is TGTGCCAGCAGTATACAGCGGGGGTTAGATGAGCAGTTCTTC. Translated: CASSIQRGLDEQFF.

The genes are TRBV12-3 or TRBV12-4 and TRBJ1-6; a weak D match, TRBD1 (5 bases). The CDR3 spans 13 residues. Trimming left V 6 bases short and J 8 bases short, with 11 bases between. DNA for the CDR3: TGTGCCAGCAGCCCCGGGGGGGATTCACCCCTCCACTTT. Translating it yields CASSPGGDSPLHF.

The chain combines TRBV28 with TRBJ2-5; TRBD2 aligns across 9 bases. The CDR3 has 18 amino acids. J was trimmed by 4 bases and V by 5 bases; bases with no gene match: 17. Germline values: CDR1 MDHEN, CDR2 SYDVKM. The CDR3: CASSGWGMEREAGETQYF. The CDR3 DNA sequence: TGTGCCAGCAGTGGATGGGGTATGGAGCGGGAGGCCGGAGAGACCCAGTACTTC.

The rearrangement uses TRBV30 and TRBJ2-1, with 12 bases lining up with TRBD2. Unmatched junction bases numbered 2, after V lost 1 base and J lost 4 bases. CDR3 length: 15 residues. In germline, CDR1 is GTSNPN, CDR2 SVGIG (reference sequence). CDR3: CAWSALAGGYNEQFF. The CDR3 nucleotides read TGTGCCTGGAGTGCACTAGCGGGAGGTTACAATGAGCAGTTCTTC.

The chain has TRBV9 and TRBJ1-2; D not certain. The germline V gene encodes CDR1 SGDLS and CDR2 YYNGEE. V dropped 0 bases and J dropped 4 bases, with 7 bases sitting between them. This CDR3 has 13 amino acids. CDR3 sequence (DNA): TGTGCCAGCAGCGTAGGGCCCCTCTATGGCTACACCTTC. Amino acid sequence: CASSVGPLYGYTF.

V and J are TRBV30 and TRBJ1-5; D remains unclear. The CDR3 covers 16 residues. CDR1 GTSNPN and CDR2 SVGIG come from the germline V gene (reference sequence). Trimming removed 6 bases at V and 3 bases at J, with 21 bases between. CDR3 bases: TGTGCCTGCGCCCAGAGACAAGTTTGGAACAATCAGCCCCAGCATTTT. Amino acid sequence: CACAQRQVWNNQPQHF.

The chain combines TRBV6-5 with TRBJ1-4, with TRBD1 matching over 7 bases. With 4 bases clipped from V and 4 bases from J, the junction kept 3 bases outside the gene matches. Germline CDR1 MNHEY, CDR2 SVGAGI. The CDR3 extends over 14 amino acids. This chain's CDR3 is CASSSTGFNEKLFF. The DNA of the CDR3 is TGTGCCAGCAGTTCGACAGGGTTTAATGAAAAACTGTTTTTT.

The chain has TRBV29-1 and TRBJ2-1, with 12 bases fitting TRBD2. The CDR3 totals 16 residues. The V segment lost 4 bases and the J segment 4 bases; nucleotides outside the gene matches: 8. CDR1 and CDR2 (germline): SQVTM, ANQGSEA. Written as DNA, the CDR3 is TGCAGCGTTGGAGGGTCTAGCGGGAGGGATTACAATGAGCAGTTCTTC. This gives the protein CSVGGSSGRDYNEQFF.

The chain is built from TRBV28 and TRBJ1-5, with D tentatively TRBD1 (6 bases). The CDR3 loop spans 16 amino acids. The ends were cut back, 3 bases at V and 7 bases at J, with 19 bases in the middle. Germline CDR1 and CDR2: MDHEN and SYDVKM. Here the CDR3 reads CASSFKGQGSWQPQHF. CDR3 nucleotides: TGTGCCAGCAGTTTTAAGGGGCAGGGGTCATGGCAGCCCCAGCATTTT.

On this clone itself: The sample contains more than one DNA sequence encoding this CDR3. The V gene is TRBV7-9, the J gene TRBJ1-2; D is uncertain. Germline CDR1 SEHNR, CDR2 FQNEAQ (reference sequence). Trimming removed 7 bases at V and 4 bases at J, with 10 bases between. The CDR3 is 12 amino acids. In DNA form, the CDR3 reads TGTGCCAGCACCCGGGAATCCTATGGCTACACCTTC. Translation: CASTRESYGYTF.

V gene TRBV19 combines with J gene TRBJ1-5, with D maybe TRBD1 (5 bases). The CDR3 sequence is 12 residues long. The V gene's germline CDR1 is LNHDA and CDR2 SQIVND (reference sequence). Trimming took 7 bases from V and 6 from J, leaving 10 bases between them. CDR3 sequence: CASKMGGQPQHF. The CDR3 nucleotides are TGTGCCAGTAAGATGGGGGGTCAGCCCCAGCATTTT.

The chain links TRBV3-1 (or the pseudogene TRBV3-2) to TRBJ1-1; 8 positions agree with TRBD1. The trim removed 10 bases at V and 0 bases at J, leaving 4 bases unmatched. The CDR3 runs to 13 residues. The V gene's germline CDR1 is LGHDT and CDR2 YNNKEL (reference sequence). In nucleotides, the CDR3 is TGTGCCACCGGACAGGGAATGAACACTGAAGCTTTCTTT. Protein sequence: CATGQGMNTEAFF.

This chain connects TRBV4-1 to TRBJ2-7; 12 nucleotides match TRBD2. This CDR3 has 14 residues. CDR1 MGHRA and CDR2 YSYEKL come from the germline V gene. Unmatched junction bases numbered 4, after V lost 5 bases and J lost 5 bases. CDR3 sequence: CASSIWTSGNEQYF. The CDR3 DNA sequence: TGCGCCAGCAGCATATGGACTAGCGGGAACGAGCAGTACTTC.